The T cell receptor (beta chain) described here comes from a study of circulating and synovial CD4+ cells in juvenile arthritis. Using immunoSEQ multiplex PCR, the repertoire was profiled, and TCRdb retains in-frame clones only, with some absent. The table includes some 33,000 clones, over 85% detected once. There are 15 residues in the CDR3. The V and J ends lost 0 bases and 6 bases, in that order; junction bases with no gene match: 6. Per the germline V gene, CDR1 is SGHVS and CDR2 is FQNEAQ. The source material was CD4+ T cells from blood. The clonotype originates from a human donor with juvenile idiopathic arthritis. This chain uses TRBV7-8 with TRBJ2-7; 9 bases agree with TRBD1. This CDR3 reads CASSLAWTGVTEQYF. CDR3 bases: TGTGCCAGCAGCTTAGCTTGGACAGGGGTTACCGAGCAGTACTTC. The variable domain in full, with the rest retrieved from reference TRBV7-8 and TRBJ2-7, is GAGVSQSPRYKVAKRGQDVALRCDPISGHVSLFWYQQALGQGPEFLTYFQNEAQLDKSGLPSDRFFAERPEGSVSTLKIQRTQQEDSAVYLCASSLAWTGVTEQYFGPGTRLTVT.